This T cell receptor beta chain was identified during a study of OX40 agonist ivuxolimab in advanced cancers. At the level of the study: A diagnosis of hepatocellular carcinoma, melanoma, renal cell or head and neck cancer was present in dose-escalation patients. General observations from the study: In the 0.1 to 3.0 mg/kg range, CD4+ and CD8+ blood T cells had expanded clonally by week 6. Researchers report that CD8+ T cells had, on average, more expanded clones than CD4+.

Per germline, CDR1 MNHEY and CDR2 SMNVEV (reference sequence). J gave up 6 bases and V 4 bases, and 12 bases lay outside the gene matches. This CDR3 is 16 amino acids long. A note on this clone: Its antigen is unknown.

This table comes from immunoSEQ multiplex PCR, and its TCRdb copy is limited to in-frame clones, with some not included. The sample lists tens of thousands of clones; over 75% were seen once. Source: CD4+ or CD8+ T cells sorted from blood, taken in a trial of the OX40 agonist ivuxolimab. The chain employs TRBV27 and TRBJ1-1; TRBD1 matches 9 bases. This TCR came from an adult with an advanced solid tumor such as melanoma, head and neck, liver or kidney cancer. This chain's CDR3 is CASSSYIEGQGAEAFF. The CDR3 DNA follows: TGTGCCAGCAGTTCTTATATTGAGGGACAGGGCGCTGAAGCTTTCTTT.